This record covers a single T cell receptor beta chain. The target of this receptor is not known. No base qualities exist here, and no much larger clone lies one base off it. This sample was included in a study of blood T cell repertoires in COVID-19 (TCRdb year 2020). Notes on the research overall: The collaborator samples originated in the United States, Italy and Spain and spanned the acute and convalescent phases of COVID-19. The material from the prospective study consisted of cDNA or gDNA derived from T cells, B-cell-depleted T cells, or PBMCs. The dataset comprised deeply sampled blood TCRbeta repertoires from subjects exposed to, actively infected with, or recovered from COVID-19. A freely available public database, intended as a resource for researchers studying the immune response to SARS-CoV-2, is where the repertoires were released. The samples were drawn from the first 160 participants of the ongoing ImmuneRACE study and from 1,200 or so subjects provided by 6 global collaborators. A de-identified subject ID, COVID-19 status, age in years and sex were almost always included in the sample metadata. HLA class I and class II types, where available, came from metadata supplied by the sample provider rather than from assay-based typing. Overall results and qualifications from the work: The quantity of clinical and demographic metadata differed by source and by participant and was supplied without curation.

Collaborating institutions collected whole blood in K2EDTA tubes following their own protocols. For TCRbeta analysis, collaborators shipped samples in one of three forms: frozen whole blood, isolated PBMCs, or DNA extracted from either of those sample types. TCRbeta CDR3 regions were amplified from genomic DNA using the immunoSEQ Assay, a bias-controlled multiplex PCR. On the study's bioinformatics: The number of nucleated cells in each sample was estimated from the amplification of reference gene primers within the assay. To quantify the absolute abundance of each unique TCRbeta CDR3 rearrangement, sequence reads were collapsed and filtered. Productive Simpson clonality was computed per sample as the square root of Simpson's diversity index over productive rearrangements. TCRdb limited this immuneACCESS table to in-frame rearrangements with V and J called. A share of clones is missing; checked studies link under half to unresolved V genes, and the rest is unexplained. The V and J calls and clone size come from that table; D and trimming were worked out from the DNA. The sample records about 220,000 clones, roughly 84% of which are singletons. 15% to 20% of the sample is held by the ten biggest clonotypes.

CDR1 and CDR2 were assigned from the germline V gene as SGHAT and FQNNGV. The trim is 5 bases for V and 1 base for J, with a gap of 3 bases between the germline ends. Taken from cysteine to phenylalanine, the CDR3 has 11 residues. Just CDR3 DNA is preserved here, 33 bases in frame from base 1. Sequences were obtained from peripheral blood. Recombination connected TRBV11-2 to TRBJ2-7; too little of a D gene remains to name it. This TCR was recovered from a man aged 30 to 45 with active or convalescent COVID-19. The CDR3 amino acid sequence is: CASSRSYEQYF. The nucleotides are TGTGCCAGCAGCCGGTCCTACGAGCAGTACTTC.